A selection of T cell receptor beta chains follows, all from one sample in a study of blood T cell repertoires in COVID-19. Sequencing used immunoSEQ multiplex PCR; TCRdb keeps in-frame clones, though not all of them. The data hold about 300,000 clones, with about 88% observed a single time. Sequenced input: peripheral blood. The receptors shown here come from a human donor with COVID-19, enrolled during active disease. The donor label of this sample is uncertain. The conserved cysteine and the conserved F or W are not part of the CDR3 here. Each record gives: V gene, CDR3 protein.

>TRBV4-1
ASSQGTGVSYNEQF
>TRBV28
ASMSEGNQPQH
>TRBV6-1
ASTDQPQH
>TRBV11-2
ASSLELGSGTRETQY
>TRBV6-2/TRBV6-3
ASSYSDPTSGFN
>TRBV30
AWSGTSASYNEQF
>TRBV6-5
ASSYLTGGYYGYT
>TRBV10-3
AISPFQGNEQF
>TRBV28
ASSLRWQVEQPQH
>TRBV6-4
ASSEQAAGEAF
>TRBV9
ASSAGVTTDTQY
>TRBV18
ASSPGLAGGPWMEQF
>TRBV19
ASTLARNTGELF
>TRBV12-3/TRBV12-4
ASSLSREYEQY
>TRBV27
ASSLPGTKNSYEQY
>TRBV11-3
ASSLDSQATDTQY
>TRBV15
ATSRDRGSGELF
>TRBV27
ATLAGGTEAF
>TRBV29-1
SGRTGTAYGYT
>TRBV19
ASSGQRNQPQH
>TRBV18
ASSPNTSGTYEQY
>TRBV7-2
ASSLEDRGWSYNSPLH
>TRBV2
ASSVNQALRYGYT
>TRBV29-1
SVAHRDSEAF
>TRBV5-6
ASSSLAERNNEQF
>TRBV6-4
ASSAHGANTEAF
>TRBV27
ASSTGTSGRGEQF
>TRBV6-6
ASSSPGGRETQY
>TRBV3-1/TRBV3-2
ASSPGHRGYT
>TRBV28
ASYEPRAAGGSQPQH
>TRBV28
ATQRTSGTDTQY
>TRBV28
ASSSQTGSSGNTIY
>TRBV12-3/TRBV12-4
ASSLAQNLQY
>TRBV7-2
ASRRAGGPGEQY
>TRBV4-3
ASSQARVAGNEQF
>TRBV6-5
ASSYGAGEKLF
>TRBV10-1
ASSEGGTDTEAF
>TRBV29-1
SAFGQGNTEAF
>TRBV24-1
ATSGGRGSSYNEQF
>TRBV7-9
ASSSGLANYEQY
>TRBV19
ASSFGTGNTEAF
>TRBV10-1
ASSSSGSNEQY
>TRBV9
ASSEGTSGRVNEETQY
>TRBV19
ASRTDRGSTNTIY
>TRBV15
ATSLSDGGNIQY
>TRBV27
ASSSTTGGEQY
>TRBV5-1
ASAWDLQETQY
>TRBV18
ASSPFAGTSGTTSTYEQY
>TRBV28
ASSSPVDQPQH
>TRBV7-3
ASRQGINTGELF
>TRBV10-3
AISEGTSGNTQY
>TRBV7-9
ASSFLGADQPQH
>TRBV6-5
ASSPGQGANYGYT
>TRBV7-8
ASSLEGRGFTYEQY
>TRBV6-5
ASSYLTGTTGELF
>TRBV19
ASSIGQAGNMPEAF
>TRBV27
ASSLGQGGEQY